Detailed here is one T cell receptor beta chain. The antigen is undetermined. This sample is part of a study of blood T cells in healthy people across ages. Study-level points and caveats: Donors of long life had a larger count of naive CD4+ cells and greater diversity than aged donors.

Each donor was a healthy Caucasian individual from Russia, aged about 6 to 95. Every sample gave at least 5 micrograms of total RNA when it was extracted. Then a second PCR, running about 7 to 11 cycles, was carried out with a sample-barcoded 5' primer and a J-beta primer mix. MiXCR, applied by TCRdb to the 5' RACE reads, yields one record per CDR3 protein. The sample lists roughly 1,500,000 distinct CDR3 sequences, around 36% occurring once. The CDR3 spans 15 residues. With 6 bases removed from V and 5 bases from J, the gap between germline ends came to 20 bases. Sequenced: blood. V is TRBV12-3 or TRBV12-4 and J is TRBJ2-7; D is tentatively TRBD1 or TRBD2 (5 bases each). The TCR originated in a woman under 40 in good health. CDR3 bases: TGTGCCAGCAGCTCCCCATCGCGGGTAGGGGACGAGCAGTACTTC. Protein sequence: CASSSPSRVGDEQYF.